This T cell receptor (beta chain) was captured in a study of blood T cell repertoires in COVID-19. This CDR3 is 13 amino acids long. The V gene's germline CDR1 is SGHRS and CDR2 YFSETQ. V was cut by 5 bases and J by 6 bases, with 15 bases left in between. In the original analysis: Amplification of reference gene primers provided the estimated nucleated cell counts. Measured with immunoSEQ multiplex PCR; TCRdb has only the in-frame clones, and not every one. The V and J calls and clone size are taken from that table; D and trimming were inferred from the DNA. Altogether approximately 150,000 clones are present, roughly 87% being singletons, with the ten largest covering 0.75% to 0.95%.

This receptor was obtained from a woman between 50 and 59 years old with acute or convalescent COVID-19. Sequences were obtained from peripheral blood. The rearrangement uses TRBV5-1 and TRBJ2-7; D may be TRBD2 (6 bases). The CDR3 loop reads CASRLGGMGEQYF. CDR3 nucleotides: TGCGCCAGCAGGCTTGGCGGGATGGGCGAGCAGTACTTC.